Listed here is a single T cell receptor (beta chain). Its antigen remains unknown. J gave up 3 bases and V 5 bases, and 6 bases lay outside the gene matches. This CDR3 spans 15 amino acids. CDR1 LNHDA and CDR2 SQIVND come from the germline V gene (reference sequence). TCRdb keeps only in-frame clones here, not all; method: immunoSEQ multiplex PCR. The top ten hold 2.1% of the sample, which has approximately 300,000 clones, over 80% seen once. The source of the sample is a study of Ad26.COV2.S vaccination and SARS-CoV-2 variants. In the study overall: In the COV1001 trial, the donor was in the Ad26.COV2.S arm. The authors gave Ad26.COV2.S intramuscularly, either once or twice 56 days apart.

Regarding the study as a whole: Post-vaccination breadth of spike-specific CD8+ and CD4+ T cell responses was reportedly substantial.

The sample's treatment: around 19 received Ad26.COV2.S at low or high dose, single or two shots; a few received placebo; per-sample allocation not given. Material that was analyzed had been drawn on day 63 after the first vaccine or placebo injection. Adults aged 18-55 years in Boston included the donor. The V call is TRBV19, the J call TRBJ2-1; 8 positions agree with TRBD2. The clonotype originates from a person between 18 and 65 years old who received the Ad26.COV2.S COVID-19 vaccine or a placebo. Sequenced here: peripheral blood, sampled in a trial of Ad26.COV2.S vaccine versus placebo. CDR3 DNA: TGTGCCAGTAGTTCAAGCGGGGGCGACTACAATGAGCAGTTCTTC. This encodes CASSSSGGDYNEQFF.